This entry describes one T cell receptor (beta chain). Its target is not known. V gave up 1 base and J gave up 0 bases, with 13 bases separating them. The CDR3 is 17 amino acids. Per germline, CDR1 SEHNR and CDR2 FQNEAQ (reference sequence). The sample comes from a study of long-term antiretroviral therapy in people with HIV. Study-level points and caveats: Within the repertoire, clones expanded before ART were dominant at all time points. CDR3 length ranges were narrower in HIV repertoires than in controls.

The assay used was immunoSEQ (version v3.0), run at survey level. Profiling relied on immunoSEQ multiplex PCR, and the TCRdb table lists in-frame clones only, not all of them. The table lists tens of thousands of clones, approximately 85% of them singletons. The J gene is TRBJ2-1, the V gene TRBV7-9; D is possibly TRBD1 (6 bases). The receptor's source is a man aged 40-50 years with HIV. The sample consisted of unsorted PBMCs, taken 3 years after starting antiretroviral therapy. CDR3 nucleotide sequence: TGTGCCAGCAGCTTAGGAGGACAGCGACTCTCCTACAATGAGCAGTTCTTC. Its protein is CASSLGGQRLSYNEQFF.